A single sample gave rise to the 7 T cell receptor beta chains below, sequenced in a study of radiation and T cells in renal cell carcinoma. Sequencing was performed with immunoSEQ multiplex PCR; in TCRdb, only in-frame clones are kept and a portion is missing. The sample holds over 85,000 clones, around 81% seen once. The time point denotes: blood 4 weeks post-SBRT, at nephrectomy. As for treatment: 15 Gy SBRT to primary tumor, nephrectomy 4 weeks later. This material consisted of blood, taken from a patient whose treatment included radiotherapy and nephrectomy. Receptors originate from a man aged 45-65 years with renal cell carcinoma.

The rearrangement uses TRBV5-1 and TRBJ1-1, with 8 bases matching TRBD1. The junction had 12 bases not matched to a gene; V was cut back by 4 bases and J by 1 base. Germline lookup yields CDR1 SGHRS and CDR2 YFSETQ. This CDR3 has 17 residues. CDR3 DNA: TGCGCCAGCAGCCCGCTCTTATTCGGACAGGGGAACACTGAAGCTTTCTTT. This codes for CASSPLLFGQGNTEAFF.

The rearrangement uses TRBV5-1 and TRBJ2-5; D may be TRBD1 (7 bases). Trimming took off 0 bases at V and 5 bases at J, with 17 bases between the two ends. The germline V gene has CDR1 SGHRS and CDR2 YFSETQ. The CDR3 consists of 16 residues. In DNA, the CDR3 is TGCGCCAGCAGCTTGGCCGGGGGAAGGGGGCTTGAGACCCAGTACTTC. This encodes CASSLAGGRGLETQYF.

The chain is built from TRBV6-1 and TRBJ2-5, with 9 nucleotides matching TRBD1. V lost 8 bases, J lost 4 bases, and 2 bases stayed unmatched. CDR3 length: 12 amino acids. Germline CDR1 is MNHNS and CDR2 is SASEGT. As DNA, the CDR3 is TGTGCCAGCGAACAGGGGGCAGAGACCCAGTACTTC. This sequence encodes CASEQGAETQYF.

The chain joins TRBV11-2 to TRBJ1-5, with D uncertain. Trimming pared 5 bases from V and 7 bases from J, leaving 18 bases between. This CDR3 contains 15 residues. CDR1 SGHAT and CDR2 FQNNGV come from the germline V gene. Here the CDR3 DNA reads TGTGCCAGCAGCGCCTTGACGGACTTCTGGCAGCCCCAGCATTTT. Its translation is CASSALTDFWQPQHF.

J is TRBJ1-1 and V is TRBV6-1; the D is unclear. V gave up 2 bases and J gave up 0 bases, with 10 bases separating them. The CDR3 spans 15 residues. Per germline, CDR1 MNHNS and CDR2 SASEGT. CDR3 DNA: TGTGCCAGCAGTGAAAGATACAGTTTGAACACTGAAGCTTTCTTT. The encoded protein is CASSERYSLNTEAFF.

This rearrangement joins TRBV19 to TRBJ2-7; 9 nucleotides agree with TRBD1. The V gene end was trimmed by 5 bases and the J gene end by 2 bases; junction bases not matched to a gene: 4. The CDR3 is 14 amino acids. Germline CDR1 LNHDA, CDR2 SQIVND (reference sequence). CDR3 in amino acids: CASSVTGGAYEQYF. The CDR3 region has the DNA TGTGCCAGTAGTGTTACAGGGGGCGCCTACGAGCAGTACTTC.

The rearrangement links TRBV19 to TRBJ2-1, with 7 bases lining up with TRBD2. V lost 3 bases to trimming and J lost 8 bases; unmatched junction nucleotides: 7. The V gene's germline CDR1 is LNHDA and CDR2 SQIVND (reference sequence). CDR3 size: 14 residues. The CDR3 DNA follows: TGTGCCAGTAGTATGGGGCGGGAGAAGGATGAGCAGTTCTTC. Translating gives CASSMGREKDEQFF.